Included here is one TCR beta chain sequence, with context. The V gene end was trimmed by 5 bases and the J gene end by 7 bases; junction bases not matched to a gene: 12. The CDR3 has 16 amino acids. In germline, CDR1 is LNHDA, CDR2 SQIVND (reference sequence). The data originate from a study of blood T cell repertoires in COVID-19. Using immunoSEQ multiplex PCR, the repertoire was profiled, and TCRdb retains in-frame clones only, with some absent. The sample has under 250,000 clones, roughly 82% seen once. This clonotype was sampled from a woman aged 80 or over with COVID-19, enrolled during active disease. Input material: peripheral blood. The V gene is TRBV19, the J gene TRBJ1-5, with TRBD1 matching over 9 bases. The CDR3: CASSQQGQGKEQPQHF. CDR3 nucleotides: TGTGCCAGTAGTCAGCAGGGACAGGGAAAGGAGCAGCCCCAGCATTTT.